This is a list of T cell receptor beta chains from one sample in a study of T cells after yellow fever vaccination. MiXCR, run by TCRdb on the 5' RACE reads, gives a single entry per CDR3 protein. The sample lists about 240,000 distinct CDR3 sequences, about 7% occurring once. The starting material was CD4+ T cells sorted from PBMCs, obtained 15 days after the yellow fever booster vaccination. Receptor source: a man younger than 45 who received the YFV17D yellow fever vaccine. The CDR3 runs from the conserved cysteine through the conserved F or W. D genes are given only for firm matches. Some rows mark clone size as missing; the rest say once, few, many or name a class of expanded clone.

v_call,clone_size,d_call,j_call,cdr3_aa,cdr3_nt
TRBV6-2/TRBV6-3,few,TRBD2,TRBJ2-1,CASSYSREIGNEQFF,TGTGCCAGCAGTTACTCGCGGGAGATCGGCAATGAGCAGTTCTTC
TRBV19,-,TRBD1,TRBJ2-7,CASSRGDRPYEQYF,TGTGCCAGTAGTAGGGGGGACAGGCCCTACGAGCAGTACTTC
TRBV20-1,few,-,TRBJ1-2,CSANKGGGPGYTF,TGCAGTGCTAATAAGGGGGGGGGACCGGGCTACACCTTC
TRBV12-3/TRBV12-4,-,TRBD1,TRBJ1-5,CASSHRRDRWLSNQPQHF,TGTGCCAGCAGTCATCGCCGGGACAGGTGGTTGAGCAATCAGCCCCAGCATTTT
TRBV5-1,-,TRBD1,TRBJ2-3,CASSPGTGGTDTQYF,TGCGCCAGCAGCCCCGGGACAGGGGGCACAGATACGCAGTATTTT
TRBV7-6,-,TRBD2,TRBJ2-3,CASSLGGLAGGTQYF,TGTGCCAGCAGCTTAGGTGGACTAGCGGGAGGTACGCAGTATTTT
TRBV19,few,TRBD1,TRBJ1-2,CASNTGDGYGYTF,TGTGCCAGTAACACAGGGGACGGCTATGGCTACACCTTC
TRBV6-5,-,-,TRBJ2-1,CASSYGLLLNNEQFF,TGTGCCAGCAGTTACGGACTACTTCTTAACAATGAGCAGTTCTTC
TRBV7-8,few,-,TRBJ2-7,CASSPGAGLAYEQYF,TGTGCCAGCAGCCCCGGTGCAGGGCTCGCCTACGAGCAGTACTTC
TRBV12-3/TRBV12-4,many,-,TRBJ2-3,CASSTLSRGFPDTQYF,TGTGCCAGCAGCACCCTGTCCCGGGGGTTCCCAGATACGCAGTATTTT
TRBV29-1,-,TRBD1,TRBJ2-7,CSVVAQPETGIYEQYF,TGCAGCGTGGTCGCCCAACCAGAGACAGGGATCTACGAGCAGTACTTC
TRBV5-6,few,TRBD2,TRBJ2-4,CASSFDGRWGKNIQYF,TGTGCCAGCAGCTTCGACGGGAGGTGGGGTAAAAACATTCAGTACTTC
TRBV4-3,-,TRBD1,TRBJ2-1,CASSQPPGQGVNEQFF,TGCGCCAGCAGCCAACCACCGGGACAGGGGGTGAATGAGCAGTTCTTC
TRBV18,many,TRBD1,TRBJ1-6,CASSLRGVTNSPLHF,TGTGCCAGCTCACTCAGGGGGGTTACGAATTCACCCCTCCACTTT
TRBV9,-,-,TRBJ2-6,CASSPTPQSGANVLTF,TGTGCCAGCAGCCCAACCCCCCAGTCTGGGGCCAACGTCCTGACTTTC
TRBV12-3/TRBV12-4,few,-,TRBJ1-2,CASSLPGGANYGYTF,TGTGCCAGCAGCTTGCCAGGAGGGGCTAACTATGGCTACACCTTC
TRBV7-2,-,TRBD1,TRBJ1-1,CASSSTGTLMNTEAFF,TGTGCCAGCAGCTCGACAGGGACCCTCATGAACACTGAAGCTTTCTTT
TRBV12-3/TRBV12-4,few,-,TRBJ1-6,CASSRNRGASPLHF,TGTGCCAGCAGTAGAAACCGAGGGGCTTCACCCCTCCACTTT
TRBV20-1,many,-,TRBJ2-3,CSASSRRDRGYF,TGCAGTGCTAGTAGCCGGAGGGATCGTGGGTATTTT
TRBV9,-,-,TRBJ2-1,CASSVERSSYNEQFF,TGTGCCAGCAGCGTAGAAAGGAGCTCCTACAATGAGCAGTTCTTC
TRBV7-9,few,-,TRBJ2-3,CASSPDPTDTQYF,TGTGCCAGCAGTCCGGACCCCACAGATACGCAGTATTTT